A single sample gave rise to the 3 T cell receptor beta chains below, sequenced in a study of CD8 T cells in ankylosing spondylitis. Study findings and constraints: What seemed typical of ankylosing spondylitis blood was a TCR beta motif built from several highly homologous variants.

TCRdb re-derived calls from the 5' RACE reads in MiXCR, one entry per CDR3 protein. Of around 490,000 distinct CDR3 sequences listed, roughly 5.3% are singletons. Which antigens these TCRs recognize remains unknown. Sequencing was performed on blood, either unsorted or a sorted T cell fraction (not recorded which). The source is a male donor with ankylosing spondylitis.

This clonotype was detected a few times. The chain recombines TRBV2 with TRBJ2-7; the match to TRBD1 covers 7 bases. The CDR3 contains 14 residues. V lost 8 bases and J lost 0; bases outside the gene matches: 7. CDR1 and CDR2 (germline): SNHLY, FYNNEI. The CDR3 loop is CASVRDRVSYEQYF. Written as DNA, the CDR3 is TGTGCCAGCGTCCGGGACAGAGTCTCCTACGAGCAGTACTTC.

This clonotype was observed at least ten times. This chain joins TRBV20-1 and TRBJ2-4; D could derive from TRBD1 or TRBD2 (5 bases each). The germline gives CDR1 DFQATT, CDR2 SNEGSKA (reference sequence). This CDR3 region has 15 residues. Trimming removed 6 bases from V and 1 base from J, with 16 bases in between. Written as DNA, the CDR3 is TGCAGTGCATGGGGACCCGTTGGCGCCAAAAACATTCAGTACTTC. Protein sequence: CSAWGPVGAKNIQYF.

At least ten counts were recorded for this clonotype. The chain is built from TRBV24-1 and TRBJ2-4, with TRBD1 identical over 7 bases. Germline CDR1 KGHDR, CDR2 SFDVKD. The CDR3 loop spans 14 amino acids. The V and J ends lost 9 bases and 4 bases, in that order; junction bases with no gene match: 8. The CDR3: CATARQGVKNIQYF. The CDR3 DNA sequence: TGTGCCACCGCGAGACAGGGCGTTAAAAACATTCAGTACTTC.